A selection of T cell receptor beta chains follows, all from one sample in a study of cytomegalovirus exposure and HLA in healthy donors. The data were produced by immunoSEQ multiplex PCR, yet TCRdb's version contains in-frame clones alone and is incomplete. The sample holds around 210,000 clones; around 83% are singletons and the top ten take around 0.22%. What was sequenced was PBMCs. The receptors originated from a girl aged 2-15 years in good health and CMV-seronegative. Both conserved end residues are part of each CDR3. The D gene is left open where the match is weak. Expanded clones are given a class, and other clones once, few, many or no size at all.

>TRBV30|TRBD2|.|TRBJ2-3
CAWVVLAERTDTQYF
TGTGCCTGGGTCGTACTAGCGGAGCGCACAGATACGCAGTATTTT
>TRBV27|TRBD1|.|TRBJ2-2
CASSLWTGDGELFF
TGTGCCAGCAGTCTATGGACAGGGGACGGGGAGCTGTTTTTT
>TRBV7-2|.|.|TRBJ1-2
CASSLGWGRSYGYTF
TGTGCCAGCAGCTTAGGGTGGGGCAGGAGCTATGGCTACACCTTC
>TRBV7-9|.|.|TRBJ2-7
CASSISYEQYF
TGTGCCAGCAGTATTAGCTACGAGCAGTACTTC
>TRBV5-6|TRBD2|.|TRBJ2-1
CASSLRAGGANEQFF
TGTGCCAGCAGCTTGCGAGCGGGAGGTGCCAATGAGCAGTTCTTC
>TRBV27|TRBD1|.|TRBJ1-2
CASSPLPWTLQGERGYTF
TGTGCCAGCAGTCCTCTCCCTTGGACCCTACAGGGGGAACGTGGCTACACCTTC
>TRBV6-5|.|few|TRBJ2-1
CASRRLGGVGEQFF
TGTGCCAGCAGGCGACTAGGGGGGGTGGGTGAGCAGTTCTTC
>TRBV30|TRBD1|once|TRBJ1-2
CAWSDRDYGYTF
TGTGCCTGGAGCGACAGGGACTATGGCTACACCTTC
>TRBV2|TRBD1|few|TRBJ1-5
CASSASTGGLQPQHF
TGTGCCAGCAGTGCCTCGACAGGGGGCCTTCAGCCCCAGCATTTT
>TRBV9|.|.|TRBJ2-5
CASSTRSSLDRYQETQYF
TGTGCCAGCAGCACACGTAGTTCCCTGGACAGATACCAAGAGACCCAGTACTTC
>TRBV30|.|.|TRBJ2-7
CAWISRDRQQYF
TGTGCCTGGATCTCGCGGGACCGCCAGCAGTACTTC
>TRBV5-4|.|.|TRBJ2-1
CASRDSGGPYNEQFF
TGTGCCAGCAGGGACTCCGGGGGGCCCTACAATGAGCAGTTCTTC
>TRBV21-1|.|once|TRBJ1-3
CASSHTGTGARYGGNTIYF
TGTGCCAGCAGCCATACCGGGACAGGGGCCAGATACGGTGGAAACACCATATATTTT
>TRBV30|.|.|TRBJ1-5
CAWSAGKGNQPQHF
TGTGCCTGGAGTGCAGGTAAGGGCAATCAGCCCCAGCATTTT
>TRBV27|TRBD1|.|TRBJ2-7
CASSRGQGAGEQYF
TGTGCCAGCAGCCGGGGACAGGGTGCGGGCGAGCAGTACTTC
>TRBV10-2|.|.|TRBJ2-7
CASMGGVYEQYF
TGCGCCAGCATGGGCGGGGTCTACGAGCAGTACTTC
>TRBV2|TRBD2|.|TRBJ2-1
CASRVAGGPYNEQFF
TGTGCCAGCAGGGTAGCGGGAGGGCCCTACAATGAGCAGTTCTTC
>TRBV29-1|.|.|TRBJ2-3
CSVGSGTSTDTQYF
TGCAGCGTTGGCTCGGGTACTAGCACAGATACGCAGTATTTT
>TRBV30|TRBD2|.|TRBJ2-7
CAWSAGTSGYEQYF
TGTGCCTGGAGTGCTGGGACTAGCGGCTACGAGCAGTACTTC
>TRBV7-9|TRBD1|.|TRBJ2-7
CASSPRGRSSYEQYF
TGTGCCAGCAGCCCGAGGGGGCGGAGCTCCTACGAGCAGTACTTC
>TRBV30|.|few|TRBJ1-6
CAWTIPLPQGSPLHF
TGTGCCTGGACTATCCCACTCCCCCAGGGCTCACCCCTCCACTTT
>TRBV10-1|TRBD2|.|TRBJ2-7
CASRDSGSNYEQYF
TGCGCCAGCAGGGATAGCGGGAGTAACTACGAGCAGTACTTC
>TRBV7-9|TRBD1|.|TRBJ1-2
CASSPGRYRGAIANYGYTF
TGTGCCAGCAGCCCTGGGCGATACAGGGGGGCAATAGCTAACTATGGCTACACCTTC
>TRBV29-1|TRBD1|.|TRBJ1-1
CSVGTGRDTEAFF
TGCAGCGTCGGGACAGGGAGGGATACTGAAGCTTTCTTT
>TRBV7-9|TRBD2|few|TRBJ2-3
CASSNYASGNTDTQYF
TGTGCCAGCAGCAACTATGCTAGCGGGAACACAGATACGCAGTATTTT
>TRBV27|.|.|TRBJ2-1
CASSLSAGNEQFF
TGTGCCAGCAGTTTATCGGCAGGCAATGAGCAGTTCTTC
>TRBV4-1|.|.|TRBJ1-3
CASSLREGIGSGNTIYF
TGCGCCAGCAGCCTCCGAGAGGGAATTGGCTCTGGAAACACCATATATTTT
>TRBV27|.|.|TRBJ2-7
CASSLWFGGTYEQYF
TGTGCCAGCAGTTTATGGTTTGGGGGGACCTACGAGCAGTACTTC
>TRBV18|.|.|TRBJ1-5
CASSPGGGQPQHF
TGTGCCAGCTCACCTGGTGGAGGTCAGCCCCAGCATTTT
>TRBV19|TRBD1|.|TRBJ1-2
CASSPEARGLGYTF
TGTGCCAGTAGTCCCGAGGCCAGGGGGCTTGGCTACACCTTC
>TRBV4-1|TRBD2|.|TRBJ2-5
CASSQGTSGGYQETQYF
TGCGCCAGCAGCCAAGGGACTAGCGGGGGGTACCAAGAGACCCAGTACTTC
>TRBV7-9|.|.|TRBJ2-3
CASSRGTSDTQYF
TGTGCCAGCAGTCGGGGGACGTCAGATACGCAGTATTTT
>TRBV5-4|.|.|TRBJ1-1
CASSLRNLTGLNTEAFF
TGTGCCAGCAGCTTAAGAAACCTGACAGGCCTGAACACTGAAGCTTTCTTT
>TRBV11-2|TRBD1|.|TRBJ2-2
CASSPTGGLTGELFF
TGTGCCAGCAGCCCGACAGGGGGTTTGACCGGGGAGCTGTTTTTT
>TRBV7-9|.|.|TRBJ1-1
CASSLWTRGVTEAFF
TGTGCCAGCAGCTTATGGACAAGGGGTGTCACTGAAGCTTTCTTT
>TRBV19|.|.|TRBJ1-6
CASQQGPNSPLHF
TGTGCCAGCCAACAGGGCCCTAATTCACCCCTCCACTTT
>TRBV30|.|.|TRBJ2-2
CAWSAAARRWLFF
TGTGCCTGGAGTGCCGCGGCTAGGAGATGGCTGTTTTTT
>TRBV11-2|.|.|TRBJ2-5
CASSDAGLLKETQYF
TGTGCCAGCAGCGATGCGGGATTATTGAAAGAGACCCAGTACTTC